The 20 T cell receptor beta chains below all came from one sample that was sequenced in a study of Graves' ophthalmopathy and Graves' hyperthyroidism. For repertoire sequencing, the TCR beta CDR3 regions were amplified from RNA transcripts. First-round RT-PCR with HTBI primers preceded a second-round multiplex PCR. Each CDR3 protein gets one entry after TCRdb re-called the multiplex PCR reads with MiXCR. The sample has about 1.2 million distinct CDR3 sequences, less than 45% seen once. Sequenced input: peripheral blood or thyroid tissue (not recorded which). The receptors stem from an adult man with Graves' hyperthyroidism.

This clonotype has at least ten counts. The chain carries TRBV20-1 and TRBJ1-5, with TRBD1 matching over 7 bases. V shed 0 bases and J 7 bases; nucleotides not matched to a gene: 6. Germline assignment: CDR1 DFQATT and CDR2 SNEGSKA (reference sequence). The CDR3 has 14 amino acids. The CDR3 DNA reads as TGCAGTGCTAGAGACTCTCAGGGGGACCAGCCCCAGCATTTT. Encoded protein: CSARDSQGDQPQHF.

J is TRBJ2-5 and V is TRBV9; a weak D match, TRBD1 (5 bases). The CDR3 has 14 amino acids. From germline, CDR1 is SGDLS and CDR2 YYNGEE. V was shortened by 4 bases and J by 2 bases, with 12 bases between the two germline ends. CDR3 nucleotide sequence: TGTGCCAGCAGCCGAAACCCAGGGCAAGAGACCCAGTACTTC. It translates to CASSRNPGQETQYF.

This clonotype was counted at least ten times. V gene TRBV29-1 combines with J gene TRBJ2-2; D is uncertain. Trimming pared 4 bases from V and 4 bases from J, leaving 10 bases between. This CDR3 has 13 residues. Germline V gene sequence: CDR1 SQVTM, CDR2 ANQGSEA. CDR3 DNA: TGCAGCGTTGGATCCTTCTCCACCGGGGAGCTGTTTTTT. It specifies CSVGSFSTGELFF.

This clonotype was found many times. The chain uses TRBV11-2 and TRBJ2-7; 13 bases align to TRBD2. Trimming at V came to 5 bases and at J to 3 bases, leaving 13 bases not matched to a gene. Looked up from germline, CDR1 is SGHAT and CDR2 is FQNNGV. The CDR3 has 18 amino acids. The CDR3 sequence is CASSLGLAGELTNYEQYF. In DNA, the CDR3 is TGTGCCAGCAGCCTCGGACTAGCGGGGGAACTCACCAACTACGAGCAGTACTTC.

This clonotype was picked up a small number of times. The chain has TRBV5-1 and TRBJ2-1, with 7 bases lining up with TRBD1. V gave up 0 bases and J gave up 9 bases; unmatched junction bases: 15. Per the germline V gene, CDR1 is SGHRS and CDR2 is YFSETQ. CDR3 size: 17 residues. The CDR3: CASSLGQGVLGEREQFF. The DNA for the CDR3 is TGCGCCAGCAGCTTGGGGCAGGGGGTCCTCGGTGAACGTGAGCAGTTCTTC.

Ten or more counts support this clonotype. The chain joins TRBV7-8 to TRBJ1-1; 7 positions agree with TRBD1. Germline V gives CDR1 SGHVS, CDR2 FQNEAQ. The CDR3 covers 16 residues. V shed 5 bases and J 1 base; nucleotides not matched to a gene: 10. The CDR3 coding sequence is TGTGCCAGCAGCACAAAAAAGGACAGGTCGAACACTGAAGCTTTCTTT. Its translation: CASSTKKDRSNTEAFF.

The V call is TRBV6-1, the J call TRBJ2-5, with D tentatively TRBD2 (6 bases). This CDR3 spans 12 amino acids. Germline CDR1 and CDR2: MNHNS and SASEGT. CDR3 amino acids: CAYRAAGETQYF. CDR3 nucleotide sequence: TGTGCTTACCGGGCCGCGGGGGAGACCCAGTACTTC.

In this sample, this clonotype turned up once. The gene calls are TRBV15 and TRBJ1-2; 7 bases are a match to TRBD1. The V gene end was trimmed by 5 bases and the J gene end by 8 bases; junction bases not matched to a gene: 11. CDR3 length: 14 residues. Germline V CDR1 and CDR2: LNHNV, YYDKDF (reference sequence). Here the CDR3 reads CATSVAWTGAGYTF. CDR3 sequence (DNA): TGTGCCACCAGCGTTGCGTGGACAGGCGCCGGCTACACCTTC.

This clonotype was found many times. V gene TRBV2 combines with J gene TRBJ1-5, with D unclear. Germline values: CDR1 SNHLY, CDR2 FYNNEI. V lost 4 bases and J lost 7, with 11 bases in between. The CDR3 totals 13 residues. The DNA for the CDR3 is TGTGCCAGCAGTGTGCTGTTGGGACAGCCCCAGCATTTT. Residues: CASSVLLGQPQHF.

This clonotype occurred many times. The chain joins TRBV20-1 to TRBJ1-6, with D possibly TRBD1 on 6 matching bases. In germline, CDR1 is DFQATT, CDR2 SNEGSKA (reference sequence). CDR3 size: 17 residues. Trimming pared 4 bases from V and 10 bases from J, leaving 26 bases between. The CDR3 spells CSATVDRFKSGVSPLHF. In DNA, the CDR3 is TGCAGTGCTACCGTCGACAGGTTTAAGTCCGGAGTCTCACCCCTCCACTTT.

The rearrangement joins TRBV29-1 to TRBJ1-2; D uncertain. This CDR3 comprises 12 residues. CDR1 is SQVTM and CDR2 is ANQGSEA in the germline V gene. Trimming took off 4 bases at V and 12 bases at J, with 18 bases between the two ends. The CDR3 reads CSVVVAGSGNTF. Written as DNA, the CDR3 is TGCAGCGTTGTTGTTGCGGGATCTGGAAACACCTTC.

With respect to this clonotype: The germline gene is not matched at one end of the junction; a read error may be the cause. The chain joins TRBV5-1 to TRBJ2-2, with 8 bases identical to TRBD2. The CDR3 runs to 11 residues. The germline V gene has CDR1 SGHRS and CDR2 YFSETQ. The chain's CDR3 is CASSLSGGLFF. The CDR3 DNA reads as TGCGCCAGCAGCTTGAGCGGGGGGCTGTTTTTT.

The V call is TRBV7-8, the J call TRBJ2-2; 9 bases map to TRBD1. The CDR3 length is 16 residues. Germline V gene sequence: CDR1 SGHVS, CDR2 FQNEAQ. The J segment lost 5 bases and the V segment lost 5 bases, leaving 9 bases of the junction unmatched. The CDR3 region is CASSARDREITGELFF. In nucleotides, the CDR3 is TGTGCCAGCAGCGCCCGGGACAGGGAAATAACCGGGGAGCTGTTTTTT.

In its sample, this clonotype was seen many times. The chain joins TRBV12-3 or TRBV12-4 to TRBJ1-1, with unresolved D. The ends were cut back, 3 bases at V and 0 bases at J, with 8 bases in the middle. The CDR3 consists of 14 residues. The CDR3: CASSFADLNTEAFF. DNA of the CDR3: TGTGCCAGCAGTTTTGCGGATCTGAACACTGAAGCTTTCTTT.

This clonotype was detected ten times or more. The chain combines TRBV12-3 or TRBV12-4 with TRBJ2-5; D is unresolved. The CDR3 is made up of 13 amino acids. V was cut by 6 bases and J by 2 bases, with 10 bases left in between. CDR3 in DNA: TGTGCCAGCAGCCACATGAGGCAAGAGACCCAGTACTTC. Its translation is CASSHMRQETQYF.

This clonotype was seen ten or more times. The CDR3 loop reads CATSDPGQGNQPQHF. DNA for the CDR3: TGTGCCACCAGTGACCCAGGACAGGGAAATCAGCCCCAGCATTTT. The chain recombines TRBV24-1 with TRBJ1-5; 8 bases line up with TRBD1. Looked up from germline, CDR1 is KGHDR and CDR2 is SFDVKD. V shed 4 bases and J 4 bases; nucleotides not matched to a gene: 5. The CDR3 is 15 residues long.

The chain's CDR3 is CASSHQTANTIYF. The CDR3 DNA reads TGTGCCAGCAGCCACCAGACTGCGAACACCATATATTTT. The chain uses TRBV7-6 and TRBJ1-3, with D hard to call. The germline V and J ends were trimmed by 5 bases and 7 bases, with 12 bases remaining between them. The germline gives CDR1 SGHVS, CDR2 FNYEAQ. The CDR3 spans 13 residues.

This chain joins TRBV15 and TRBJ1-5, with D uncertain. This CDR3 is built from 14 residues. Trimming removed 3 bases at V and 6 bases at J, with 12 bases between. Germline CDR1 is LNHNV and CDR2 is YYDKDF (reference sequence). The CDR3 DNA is TGTGCCACCAGCAGCCAAGAAGTTCGTCAGCCCCAGCATTTT. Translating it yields CATSSQEVRQPQHF.

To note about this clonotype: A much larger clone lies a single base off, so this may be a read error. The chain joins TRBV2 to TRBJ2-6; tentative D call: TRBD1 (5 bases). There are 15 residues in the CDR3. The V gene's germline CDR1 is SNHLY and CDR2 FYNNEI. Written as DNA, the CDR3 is TGTGCCGGAAAACTGGGGTTCTTTGGGGCCAACATCCTGACTTTC. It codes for CAGKLGFFGANILTF.

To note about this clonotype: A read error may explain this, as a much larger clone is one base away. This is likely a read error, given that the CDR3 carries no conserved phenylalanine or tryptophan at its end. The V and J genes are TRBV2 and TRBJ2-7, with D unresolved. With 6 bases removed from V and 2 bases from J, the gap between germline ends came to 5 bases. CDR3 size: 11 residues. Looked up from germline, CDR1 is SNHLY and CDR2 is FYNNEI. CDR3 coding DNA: TGTGCCAGCAGGGAGCCCTACGAGCAGTACCTC. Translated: CASREPYEQYL.